This entry lists 22 T cell receptor beta chains sequenced from one sample in a study of OX40 agonist ivuxolimab in advanced cancers. Some clones are missing from TCRdb's copy, which holds only in-frame ones; the method was immunoSEQ multiplex PCR. The data contain around 19,000 clones, roughly 80% of them singletons. The specimen was CD4+ or CD8+ T cells sorted from blood, collected in a trial of the OX40 agonist ivuxolimab. These receptors were collected from an adult with an advanced solid tumor such as melanoma, head and neck, liver or kidney cancer.

The chain combines TRBV7-2 with TRBJ2-1; D may be TRBD1 or TRBD2 (5 bases each). V shed 7 bases and J shed 0 bases, with 16 bases lying between them. Germline V gene data show CDR1 as SGHTA and CDR2 as FQGNSA. This CDR3 region has 16 residues. The CDR3 DNA reads as TGTGCCAGCACCAACTGGGGGATAAGCTCCTACAATGAGCAGTTCTTC. Its protein product is CASTNWGISSYNEQFF.

The chain couples TRBV6-5 to TRBJ1-4, with D perhaps matching TRBD1 (5 bases). This CDR3 region has 15 residues. Per germline, CDR1 MNHEY and CDR2 SVGAGI. Trimming pared 6 bases from V and 3 bases from J, leaving 14 bases between. The CDR3 bases are TGTGCCAGCAGAGACAGTTCCAGGCCTAATGAAAAACTGTTTTTT. This codes for CASRDSSRPNEKLFF.

This clone was counted a single time. The chain is built from TRBV27 and TRBJ2-5; 14 bases map to TRBD2. Germline V gene data show CDR1 as MNHEY and CDR2 as SMNVEV (reference sequence). V shed 5 bases and J 1 base; nucleotides not matched to a gene: 9. There are 18 residues in the CDR3. The CDR3, as DNA: TGTGCCAGCAGTCGGGGGACTAGCGGGAGAGGTCCCCAAGAGACCCAGTACTTC. Protein product: CASSRGTSGRGPQETQYF.

About this clone itself: A much larger clone lies a single base off, so this may be a read error. V and J are TRBV19 and TRBJ2-7; TRBD2 agrees at 7 bases. The germline CDR1 and CDR2 sequences are LNHDA and SQIVND (reference sequence). The CDR3 totals 13 residues. CDR3 in DNA: TGTGCCAGTAGTATCGGGACTAACTACGGGCAGTACTTC. Translating it yields CASSIGTNYGQYF.

This sequence joins TRBV19 and TRBJ1-5; D gene uncertain. Germline loops: CDR1 LNHDA, CDR2 SQIVND (reference sequence). The CDR3 length is 14 residues. Trimming cost V 8 bases and J 5 bases, with 16 bases left between them. This CDR3 reads CASYGWQTHQPQHF. CDR3 coding DNA: TGTGCCAGTTACGGGTGGCAGACCCATCAGCCCCAGCATTTT.

The rearrangement links TRBV19 to TRBJ1-5; TRBD1 is a possible D gene (5 bases). The V and J ends lost 5 bases and 1 base respectively, with 12 bases between them. This CDR3 has 15 amino acids. Germline lookup yields CDR1 LNHDA and CDR2 SQIVND (reference sequence). CDR3 residues: CASSLPGPSNQPQHF. As DNA, the CDR3 is TGTGCCAGTAGTCTCCCGGGACCGAGCAATCAGCCCCAGCATTTT.

The rearrangement joins TRBV4-1 to TRBJ1-6; possible D gene TRBD1, 6 bases. The V gene lost 2 bases and the J gene lost 4 bases, with 12 bases spanning the gap. Germline CDR1 MGHRA, CDR2 YSYEKL. This CDR3 region has 16 residues. In nucleotides, the CDR3 is TGCGCCAGCAGCCAAATCGCGGGACAATATAATTCACCCCTCCACTTT. It translates to CASSQIAGQYNSPLHF.

V and J are TRBV19 and TRBJ2-3; D is unclear. The CDR3 loop spans 13 amino acids. Germline values: CDR1 LNHDA, CDR2 SQIVND (reference sequence). Trimming left V 4 bases short and J 5 bases short, with 10 bases between. CDR3 DNA: TGTGCCAGTAGTACAGCCTTAGTAGATACGCAGTATTTT. This encodes CASSTALVDTQYF.

The rearrangement uses TRBV6-6 and TRBJ2-3; tentatively, D is TRBD1 (6 bases). The germline CDR1 and CDR2 sequences are MNHNY and SVGAGI (reference sequence). V was clipped by 6 bases and J by 4 bases, with 11 bases between them. CDR3 length equals 13 residues. The DNA of the CDR3 is TGTGCCAGCAGCGCAGGGGACGCAGATACGCAGTATTTT. Encoded protein: CASSAGDADTQYF.

The rearrangement joins TRBV10-3 to TRBJ2-5; the D gene is possibly TRBD2 (6 bases). The CDR3 spans 14 residues. Germline V gene sequence: CDR1 ENHRY, CDR2 SYGVKD. V was pared by 10 bases and J by 2 bases, with 17 bases between. The CDR3 nucleotides read TGTGCCAGCTCGGGGGAATATGTTCAAGAGACCCAGTACTTC. Translating gives CASSGEYVQETQYF.

This clone was seen many times. The chain combines TRBV28 with TRBJ2-7, with 11 nucleotides matching TRBD2. CDR3 size: 15 residues. Unmatched junction bases numbered 5, after V lost 5 bases and J lost 2 bases. Germline assignment: CDR1 MDHEN and CDR2 SYDVKM. CDR3 nucleotide sequence: TGTGCCAGCAGTGTACTAGCGGGAGACGCCTACGAGCAGTACTTC. Residues: CASSVLAGDAYEQYF.

This chain uses TRBV7-3 with TRBJ2-1; possible D gene TRBD1, 5 bases. The germline gives CDR1 SGHTA, CDR2 FQGTGA. The CDR3 has 14 amino acids. V was shortened by 7 bases and J by 6 bases, with 16 bases between the two germline ends. The CDR3 region has the DNA TGTGCCAGCAAAAGGGCAGGGCAAGGCAATGAGCAGTTCTTC. Its translation: CASKRAGQGNEQFF.

In this sample, this clone is medium-sized (0.01 to 0.1%). The CDR3 protein is CASSKTGGRNEQYF. For the CDR3, the DNA is TGTGCCAGCAGTAAGACAGGGGGCCGCAACGAGCAGTACTTC. The V gene is TRBV27, the J gene TRBJ2-7; 10 bases are shared with TRBD1. Trimming cost V 5 bases and J 5 bases; bases outside gene matches: 6. CDR1 is MNHEY and CDR2 is SMNVEV in the germline V gene (reference sequence). The CDR3 length is 14 residues.

The V call is TRBV30, the J call TRBJ1-6; D is unclear. Germline CDR1 and CDR2: GTSNPN and SVGIG (reference sequence). With 7 bases removed from V and 2 bases from J, the gap between germline ends came to 12 bases. The CDR3 length is 14 residues. For the CDR3, the DNA is TGTGCCTACGACGACGGACCCTATAATTCACCCCTCCACTTT. Translating it yields CAYDDGPYNSPLHF.

This chain's CDR3 is CASGEGRGPLYQPQHF. In DNA form, the CDR3 reads TGTGCCAGCGGGGAAGGTAGGGGGCCTCTTTATCAGCCCCAGCATTTT. V and J are TRBV2 and TRBJ1-5, with 7 nucleotides matching TRBD1. The CDR3 covers 16 residues. Losses at the gene ends were 8 bases for V and 5 bases for J; bases not matched to a gene: 15. Per germline, CDR1 SNHLY and CDR2 FYNNEI.

This clone is a singleton in its sample. This chain links TRBV9 with TRBJ2-2, with D maybe TRBD1 (5 bases). The CDR3 loop spans 14 amino acids. With 3 bases removed from V and 5 bases from J, the gap between germline ends came to 11 bases. Germline loops: CDR1 SGDLS, CDR2 YYNGEE. The CDR3 protein is CASSGPQGTGELFF. CDR3 in DNA: TGTGCCAGCAGCGGTCCTCAGGGTACCGGGGAGCTGTTTTTT.

This rearrangement joins TRBV7-3 to TRBJ2-3, with D possibly matching TRBD1 (5 bases). V shed 4 bases and J shed 4 bases, with 18 bases lying between them. The CDR3 loop spans 16 amino acids. Germline V CDR1 and CDR2: SGHTA, FQGTGA. The CDR3 sequence: CASSSGWGREADTQYF. The CDR3 nucleotides read TGTGCCAGCAGCTCAGGATGGGGCAGAGAAGCAGATACGCAGTATTTT.

The chain has TRBV12-5 and TRBJ1-2; tentatively, D is TRBD1 (6 bases). The CDR3 is 16 residues long. Trimming pared 4 bases from V and 8 bases from J, leaving 23 bases between. Germline-derived CDR1 and CDR2 are LGHNT and FRNRAP. CDR3 coding DNA: TGTGCTAGTGGTTCTCATGGGACACGAAAAGAAGGGGGCTACACCTTC. Translating gives CASGSHGTRKEGGYTF.

The chain couples TRBV6-5 to TRBJ2-2, with a possible D match to TRBD2 (7 bases). CDR1 and CDR2 from the germline V gene are MNHEY and SVGAGI. The CDR3 length is 16 residues. Trimming shortened V by 0 bases and J by 8 bases, and 16 bases separated the two germline ends. In nucleotides, the CDR3 is TGTGCCAGCAGTTACTCAGGGGGGGGCCCGAAAGGGGAGCTGTTTTTT. Amino acid sequence: CASSYSGGGPKGELFF.

This rearrangement joins TRBV2 to TRBJ2-2; possible D gene TRBD2, 6 bases. With 9 bases removed from V and 5 bases from J, the gap between germline ends came to 19 bases. The CDR3 runs to 15 residues. CDR1 is SNHLY, CDR2 FYNNEI, per germline. CDR3 protein: CASRSMGGPTGELFF. DNA for the CDR3: TGTGCCAGTCGATCTATGGGGGGACCGACCGGGGAGCTGTTTTTT.

The chain couples TRBV27 to TRBJ1-2; D gene uncertain. The CDR3 is 16 amino acids. Germline V lookup: CDR1 MNHEY, CDR2 SMNVEV (reference sequence). Trimming removed 6 bases from V and 4 bases from J, with 21 bases in between. Here the CDR3 reads CASRSLRTLNRYGYTF. CDR3 sequence (DNA): TGTGCCAGCAGATCCCTTCGGACCTTAAACCGCTATGGCTACACCTTC.

This clone is labeled as medium-sized. The V call is TRBV28, the J call TRBJ2-7; 11 bases fit TRBD1. Germline V lookup: CDR1 MDHEN, CDR2 SYDVKM. This CDR3 region has 13 residues. V lost 9 bases, J lost 3 bases, and 4 bases stayed unmatched. The CDR3 sequence is CASRGQGDYEQYF. CDR3 sequence (DNA): TGTGCCAGTCGGGGACAGGGGGACTACGAGCAGTACTTC.